One sample yielded the 6 T cell receptor beta chains listed below, sequenced in a study of T cells after yellow fever vaccination. Using its own MiXCR run on the 5' RACE reads, TCRdb lists one record per CDR3 protein. The repertoire consists of 95,000 to 100,000 distinct CDR3 sequences, with roughly 5.2% occurring once and the leading ten covering 35% to 50%. The specimen was CD8+ T cells sorted from PBMCs, collected 10 days after the yellow fever booster vaccination. These receptors were taken from a man aged 18 to 30 who received the YFV17D yellow fever vaccine.

In its sample, this clonotype was seen many times. The V gene is TRBV7-9, the J gene TRBJ1-1; 9 bases are shared with TRBD1. After removal of 5 bases from V and 5 bases from J, the junction contained 12 bases not matched to a gene. Germline V gives CDR1 SEHNR, CDR2 FQNEAQ (reference sequence). The CDR3 has 16 residues. CDR3: CASSLITGGSRTEAFF. As DNA, the CDR3 is TGTGCCAGCAGCCTTATAACAGGGGGCTCCCGGACTGAAGCTTTCTTT.

This clonotype has only a few counts. The chain couples TRBV11-2 to TRBJ2-2, with 11 bases that match TRBD1. The CDR3 runs 15 residues. Germline lookup yields CDR1 SGHAT and CDR2 FQNNGV. V trimming: 7 bases; J trimming: 8 bases; junction bases outside the gene matches: 9. The CDR3 bases are TGTGCCAGCACCTGGACAGGGGGCGCTTTAGGGGAGCTGTTTTTT. It codes for CASTWTGGALGELFF. The full variable domain, completed using reference TRBV11-2 and TRBJ2-2, is EAGVAQSPRYKIIEKRQSVAFWCNPISGHATLYWYQQILGQGPKLLIQFQNNGVVDDSQLPKDRFSAERLKGVDSTLKIQPAKLEDSAVYLCASTWTGGALGELFFGEGSRLTVL.

This clonotype was recorded a few times. The V call is TRBV5-1, the J call TRBJ2-2; 11 nucleotides match TRBD1. Germline V lookup: CDR1 SGHRS, CDR2 YFSETQ. CDR3 size: 19 residues. V dropped 4 bases and J dropped 3; count of bases not matched to a gene: 14. The CDR3 loop is CASSPASGQGAFDTGELFF. The CDR3 nucleotides read TGCGCCAGCAGCCCAGCGTCCGGACAGGGGGCGTTTGACACCGGGGAGCTGTTTTTT.

This clonotype has a handful of counts. V gene TRBV6-1 combines with J gene TRBJ1-3; D gene unclear. V gave up 3 bases and J gave up 4 bases, with 13 bases separating them. This CDR3 has 15 residues. Germline V gene lookup returns CDR1 MNHNS and CDR2 SASEGT. The CDR3 protein is CASSEAELTGNTIYF. CDR3 DNA sequence: TGTGCCAGCAGTGAGGCCGAACTAACGGGAAACACCATATATTTT.

V and J are TRBV7-9 and TRBJ1-2; D unclear. The V gene's germline CDR1 is SEHNR and CDR2 FQNEAQ (reference sequence). Between the trimmed V and J ends, which lost 2 bases and 2 bases, there was a span of 15 bases. CDR3 length equals 16 residues. This CDR3 is CASSLRSDGSNYGYTF. CDR3 in DNA: TGTGCCAGCAGCTTAAGGTCCGACGGATCGAACTATGGCTACACCTTC.

This clonotype was found many times. V is TRBV29-1 and J is TRBJ2-2; TRBD1 or TRBD2 may be the D gene (5 bases each). CDR1 is SQVTM and CDR2 is ANQGSEA in the germline V gene. Trimming shortened V by 3 bases and J by 4 bases, and 18 bases separated the two germline ends. This CDR3 comprises 16 residues. CDR3 in amino acids: CSVESGPTQGTGELFF. CDR3 coding DNA: TGCAGCGTTGAGTCGGGACCAACCCAAGGCACCGGGGAGCTGTTTTTT.